One sample yielded the 9 T cell receptor beta chains listed below, sequenced in a study of control samples from healthy donors and cancer patients. TCRdb's table, derived via immunoSEQ multiplex PCR, lists solely in-frame clones and lacks some. The data hold approximately 86,000 clones, with roughly nine tenths observed a single time. The material sequenced was blood. All receptors derive from a man in his thirties or forties in good health.

The chain joins TRBV27 to TRBJ1-5; D is unresolved. The V gene lost 2 bases and the J gene lost 6 bases, with 8 bases spanning the gap. The CDR3 runs to 13 residues. Germline-derived CDR1 and CDR2 are MNHEY and SMNVEV (reference sequence). The CDR3 reads CASSLAPSQPQHF. The CDR3 coding sequence is TGTGCCAGCAGTTTAGCCCCAAGTCAGCCCCAGCATTTT.

J is TRBJ1-6 and V is TRBV6-5; D call uncertain. Germline V gives CDR1 MNHEY, CDR2 SVGAGI. The CDR3 spans 14 residues. The ends were cut back, 5 bases at V and 2 bases at J, with 7 bases in the middle. Here the CDR3 reads CASSLITYNSPLHF. CDR3 DNA sequence: TGTGCCAGCAGTCTTATCACCTATAATTCACCCCTCCACTTT.

V usage is TRBV5-6 and J usage is TRBJ2-5; 8 bases map to TRBD1. Unmatched junction bases numbered 4, after V lost 4 bases and J lost 5 bases. The germline V gene encodes CDR1 SGHDT and CDR2 YYEEEE. This CDR3 is 13 amino acids long. The CDR3 region has the DNA TGTGCCAGCAGCCCTAACAGGGGGGAGACCCAGTACTTC. The encoded protein is CASSPNRGETQYF.

This chain links TRBV9 with TRBJ2-1; 7 nucleotides match TRBD2. The germline V gene has CDR1 SGDLS and CDR2 YYNGEE. With 3 bases clipped from V and 6 bases from J, the junction kept 9 bases outside the gene matches. This CDR3 contains 15 residues. CDR3 nucleotides: TGTGCCAGCAGCGCCGGGACGGGGGGTATCAATGAGCAGTTCTTC. Its translation is CASSAGTGGINEQFF.

V and J are TRBV5-1 and TRBJ1-4; D might be TRBD1 (6 bases). CDR1 SGHRS and CDR2 YFSETQ come from the germline V gene. With 2 bases removed from V and 6 bases from J, the gap between germline ends came to 11 bases. There are 14 residues in the CDR3. The CDR3 region is CASSLQGSDEKLFF. CDR3 nucleotide sequence: TGCGCCAGCAGCTTACAGGGTTCGGATGAAAAACTGTTTTTT.

Concerning this clone: At one end the junction does not follow the germline gene, possibly because of a read error. The rearrangement uses TRBV5-4 and TRBJ2-6, with TRBD1 matching over 9 bases. The CDR3 runs to 18 residues. Germline-derived CDR1 and CDR2 are SGHNT and YYREEE (reference sequence). CDR3 coding DNA: TGTGCCAGCAGCTTGCGCAGACAGGGGGTCTCTAGGGCCAACGTCCTGACTTTC. Translated: CASSLRRQGVSRANVLTF.

The chain employs TRBV12-3 or TRBV12-4 and TRBJ1-6, with a possible D match to TRBD1 (5 bases). Trimming took 3 bases from V and 7 from J, leaving 7 bases between them. The CDR3 loop spans 13 amino acids. CDR3 residues: CASSFKGNSPLHF. The CDR3 DNA reads as TGTGCCAGCAGTTTTAAGGGGAATTCACCCCTCCACTTT.

V and J are TRBV5-1 and TRBJ2-7; TRBD1 is a possible D gene (6 bases). The CDR3 contains 13 residues. V was cut by 7 bases and J by 2 bases, with 13 bases left in between. The germline V gene has CDR1 SGHRS and CDR2 YFSETQ. The CDR3 is CASARDIPYEQYF. The CDR3 DNA follows: TGCGCCAGCGCAAGGGACATCCCCTACGAGCAGTACTTC. The full variable domain, its missing parts supplied by reference TRBV5-1 and TRBJ2-7, is KAGVTQTPRYLIKTRGQQVTLSCSPISGHRSVSWYQQTPGQGLQFLFEYFSETQRNKGNFPGRFSGRQFSNSRSEMNVSTLELGDSALYLCASARDIPYEQYFGPGTRLTVT.

The chain carries TRBV6-6 and TRBJ1-1, with D hard to call. Trimming shortened V by 6 bases and J by 1 base, and 9 bases separated the two germline ends. The germline V gene encodes CDR1 MNHNY and CDR2 SVGAGI (reference sequence). The CDR3 totals 13 residues. CDR3 loop: CASSSAGNTEAFF. The CDR3 DNA reads as TGTGCCAGCAGCTCCGCCGGGAACACTGAAGCTTTCTTT.